The T cell receptor (beta chain) described here comes from a study of early T cells in non-severe SARS-CoV-2 infection. As for the study in general: Unsorted whole-blood RNA was sequenced in bulk, leaving chains unpaired.

As concerns this clonotype: Its matching antigen is unknown.

Findings of the study overall: Private and CD4 specificities were missed by VDJdb matching, which favored anti-spike CD8 responses.

TCRdb re-called the 5' RACE reads with MiXCR, one entry per CDR3 protein. The sample holds 55,000 to 65,000 distinct CDR3 sequences, approximately 12% seen once. This sequence was found in an adult who was a healthcare worker with PCR-confirmed SARS-CoV-2 infection or an uninfected control (not recorded which). The specimen was whole blood, collected at baseline.

The CDR3 sequence is CASSFGGPGETQYF. The CDR3 DNA reads as TGTGCCAGCAGTTTCGGAGGGCCGGGAGAGACCCAGTACTTC. The chain has TRBV12-3 or TRBV12-4 and TRBJ2-5; D may be TRBD2 (6 bases). The length of the CDR3 is 14 residues. V gave up 3 bases and J gave up 4 bases, with 12 bases separating them.